This T cell receptor beta chain was observed in a study of CD8 T cells in ankylosing spondylitis. A quantitative 5'-RACE method, one with molecular barcodes, was used to make TCR beta libraries. TCRdb passed the 5' RACE reads through MiXCR, listing each CDR3 protein once. Here the sample spans 750,000 to 850,000 distinct CDR3 sequences, about an eighth being singletons. Study-level results: Ankylosing spondylitis blood appeared to be characterized by a TCR beta motif of 7 to 9 highly homologous variants. The study looked at matched synovial fluid samples from ankylosing spondylitis patients. Disease-linked clones were reported to be significantly enriched there.

Germline V CDR1 and CDR2: MNHEY, SVGAGI. The CDR3 contains 16 residues. V dropped 2 bases and J dropped 2; count of bases not matched to a gene: 8. In its sample, this clonotype was seen a few times. Antigen unknown. Material: blood, either unsorted or a sorted T cell fraction (not recorded which). This receptor was taken from a male donor with ankylosing spondylitis. V gene TRBV6-5 combines with J gene TRBJ1-2, with TRBD1 identical over 7 bases. CDR3 amino acids: CASSYEFGRGNYGYTF. CDR3 in DNA: TGTGCCAGCAGTTACGAATTCGGCAGGGGGAACTATGGCTACACCTTC.